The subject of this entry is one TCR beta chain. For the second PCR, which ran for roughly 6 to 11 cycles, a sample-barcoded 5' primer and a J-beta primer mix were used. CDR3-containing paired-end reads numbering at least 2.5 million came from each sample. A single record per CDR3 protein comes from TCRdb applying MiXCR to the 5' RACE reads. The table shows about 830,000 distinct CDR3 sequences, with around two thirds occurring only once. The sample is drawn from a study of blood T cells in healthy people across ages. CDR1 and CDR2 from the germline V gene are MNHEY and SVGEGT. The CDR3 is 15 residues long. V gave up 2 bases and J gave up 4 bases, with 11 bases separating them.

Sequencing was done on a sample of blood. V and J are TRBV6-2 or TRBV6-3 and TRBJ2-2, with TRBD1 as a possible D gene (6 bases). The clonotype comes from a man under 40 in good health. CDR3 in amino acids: CASSYRDMGTGELFF. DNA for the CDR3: TGTGCCAGCAGTTACCGGGACATGGGCACCGGGGAGCTGTTTTTT.